This TCR beta chain was documented in a study of shared clonotypes between healthy human individuals. V lost 5 bases to trimming and J lost 1 base; unmatched junction nucleotides: 4. The CDR3 totals 15 residues. Germline V gene lookup returns CDR1 SGHTA and CDR2 FQGNSA. Of note for this clone: The antigen is unknown.

Deep-level assay runs were performed. Clones were sequenced by immunoSEQ multiplex PCR, and TCRdb holds only the in-frame ones, with some missing. The data show some 2.1 million clones, with roughly 94% seen just once and 0.1% to 0.15% held by the top ten. Notes on the study in general: Naive CD4 clonotype sharing across several donors was 4% to 5.5%.

The source material was naive CD4+ T cells sorted from blood. Subset specified: CD45RA+ positively selected. The rearrangement joins TRBV7-2 to TRBJ2-2; TRBD1 matches 7 bases. The receptor comes from a young man in good health. CDR3 DNA sequence: TGTGCCAGCAGCCGGCAGGGGGAGAACACCGGGGAGCTGTTTTTT. Translated, it gives CASSRQGENTGELFF.